The 21 T cell receptor beta chains listed next were all sequenced from one sample in a study of blood T cell repertoires in COVID-19. Repertoires were generated with immunoSEQ multiplex PCR, while TCRdb's copy carries only in-frame clones and drops some. The sample has roughly 380,000 clones, about nine tenths seen once. The specimen was peripheral blood. Source of these receptors: a woman aged 40-49 years with COVID-19, enrolled during active disease.

This clone was detected only a few times. In nucleotides, the CDR3 is TGCGCCAGCAGCTTGATCACAGGACAAGAGACCCAGTACTTC. Translating gives CASSLITGQETQYF. The V and J genes are TRBV5-1 and TRBJ2-5; perhaps TRBD1 as D (5 bases). This CDR3 spans 14 amino acids. Looked up from germline, CDR1 is SGHRS and CDR2 is YFSETQ. The V and J ends lost 1 base and 2 bases respectively, with 9 bases between them.

This rearrangement joins TRBV6-2 or TRBV6-3 to TRBJ2-1, with no clear D. The germline gives CDR1 MNHEY, CDR2 SVGEGT. V was shortened by 6 bases and J by 0 bases, with 12 bases between the two germline ends. This CDR3 contains 15 residues. CDR3 DNA: TGTGCCAGCAGCTTAGTGGGCCGCTCCTACAATGAGCAGTTCTTC. Its protein is CASSLVGRSYNEQFF.

V gene TRBV21-1 combines with J gene TRBJ2-1; TRBD2, as called in the table, went unchecked against the DNA. TRBV21-1 is marked as a pseudogene. The CDR3 is made up of 16 amino acids. Here the CDR3 reads CASSKARDFYGWEQFF. As DNA, the CDR3 is TGTGCCAGCAGCAAAGCCAGGGACTTTTATGGTTGGGAGCAGTTCTTC.

This clone has just one count. This CDR3 reads CATSRSPGQESYGYTF. In DNA form, the CDR3 reads TGTGCCACCAGCAGATCGCCGGGACAGGAGAGCTATGGCTACACCTTC. The chain is built from TRBV15 and TRBJ1-2; 8 bases map to TRBD1. This CDR3 spans 16 amino acids. Germline-derived CDR1 and CDR2 are LNHNV and YYDKDF (reference sequence). Trimming removed 2 bases from V and 4 bases from J; junction bases left unmatched: 9.

The rearrangement links TRBV6-2 or TRBV6-3 to TRBJ1-2; 9 bases match TRBD1. Trimming took 4 bases from V and 4 from J; bases not matched to a gene: 7. The CDR3 sequence is 15 residues long. Germline CDR1 reads MNHEY; CDR2 reads SVGEGT. The CDR3 DNA is TGTGCCAGCAGTTTGGGACAGGGATCTCTCTATGGCTACACCTTC. Encoded protein: CASSLGQGSLYGYTF.

The chain carries TRBV18 and TRBJ2-1, with TRBD1 as a possible D gene (6 bases). Deletions cut 3 bases from V and 0 bases from J, with 12 bases between. Germline assignment: CDR1 KGHSH and CDR2 LQKENI. This CDR3 has 16 residues. CDR3 sequence reads: CASSPVRGSSYNEQFF. The CDR3 coding sequence is TGTGCCAGCTCACCGGTCAGGGGCAGCTCCTACAATGAGCAGTTCTTC.

The chain has TRBV6-5 and TRBJ2-7; D not resolved. The germline CDR1 and CDR2 sequences are MNHEY and SVGAGI. The CDR3 runs to 11 residues. V was cut by 6 bases and J by 4 bases, with 7 bases left in between. CDR3: CASSAGYEQYF. The DNA for the CDR3 is TGTGCCAGCAGCGCCGGGTACGAGCAGTACTTC.

This chain links TRBV28 with TRBJ2-4, with TRBD1 matching over 7 bases. Germline loops: CDR1 MDHEN, CDR2 SYDVKM. The CDR3 has 14 amino acids. Trimming at V came to 6 bases and at J to 4 bases, leaving 6 bases not matched to a gene. CDR3 nucleotides: TGTGCCAGCAGAGAGGGACAGACTAAAAACATTCAGTACTTC. This gives the protein CASREGQTKNIQYF.

The rearrangement joins TRBV4-3 to TRBJ1-1; D is ambiguous. Trimming took off 0 bases at V and 2 bases at J, with 13 bases between the two ends. This CDR3 spans 16 amino acids. CDR1 and CDR2 (germline): LGHNA, YSLEER. CDR3 region: CASSQDLAGFNTEAFF. The CDR3 DNA reads TGCGCCAGCAGCCAAGATCTGGCAGGCTTCAACACTGAAGCTTTCTTT.

A single count supports this clone. V and J are TRBV14 and TRBJ2-1, with D possibly TRBD1 on 7 matching bases. V was cut by 0 bases and J by 4 bases, with 13 bases left in between. This CDR3 is built from 16 residues. Germline CDR1 reads SGHDN; CDR2 reads FVKESK. The CDR3 DNA reads as TGTGCCAGCAGCCAAGAGCCAGGGGGGTATTACAATGAGCAGTTCTTC. Translation: CASSQEPGGYYNEQFF.

This clone has a handful of counts. V gene TRBV9 combines with J gene TRBJ2-5, with TRBD2 identical over 9 bases. Looked up from germline, CDR1 is SGDLS and CDR2 is YYNGEE. V was clipped by 2 bases and J by 5 bases; unmatched bases: 10. The CDR3 loop spans 16 amino acids. CDR3 in DNA: TGTGCCAGCAGCGTCTCCAGCGGGGGGCTTGGGGAGACCCAGTACTTC. Translating it yields CASSVSSGGLGETQYF.

V is TRBV7-2 and J is TRBJ2-1; maybe TRBD2 (6 bases). This CDR3 is 12 amino acids long. V lost 3 bases and J lost 12, with 12 bases in between. Germline assignment: CDR1 SGHTA and CDR2 FQGNSA. This CDR3 is CASSLRSSAQFF. CDR3 nucleotide sequence: TGTGCCAGCAGCTTGAGGTCTAGCGCGCAGTTCTTC.

The V call is TRBV6-6, the J call TRBJ2-5; possible D gene TRBD2, 5 bases. Germline V lookup: CDR1 MNHNY, CDR2 SVGAGI (reference sequence). This CDR3 contains 14 residues. Trimming took 8 bases from V and 4 from J, leaving 17 bases between them. The CDR3 DNA sequence: TGTGCCAGCCGGGATAGTCCTATAGTAGAGACCCAGTACTTC. This translates into CASRDSPIVETQYF.

CDR3 sequence reads: CASSQDLAASYGYTF. CDR3 coding DNA: TGTGCCAGCAGCCAAGACTTAGCAGCGAGCTATGGCTACACCTTC. This chain connects TRBV4-2 to TRBJ1-2; D unclear. The CDR3 sequence is 15 residues long. Germline CDR1 is LGHNA and CDR2 is YNFKEQ. V shed 0 bases and J shed 4 bases, with 12 bases lying between them.

V usage is TRBV7-8 and J usage is TRBJ2-5; tentatively, D is TRBD1 (5 bases). Germline V gene lookup returns CDR1 SGHVS and CDR2 FQNEAQ. This CDR3 comprises 14 residues. Trimming cost V 5 bases and J 1 base, with 11 bases left between them. The CDR3 loop reads CASSMTVLQETQYF. CDR3 in DNA: TGTGCCAGCAGCATGACAGTGCTCCAAGAGACCCAGTACTTC. Variable domain in full (rest from reference TRBV7-8 and TRBJ2-5): GAGVSQSPRYKVAKRGQDVALRCDPISGHVSLFWYQQALGQGPEFLTYFQNEAQLDKSGLPSDRFFAERPEGSVSTLKIQRTQQEDSAVYLCASSMTVLQETQYFGPGTRLLVL.

This sequence joins TRBV27 and TRBJ1-3; D gene unclear. CDR1 is MNHEY, CDR2 SMNVEV, per germline (reference sequence). V was pared by 0 bases and J by 5 bases, with 14 bases between. This CDR3 is 16 amino acids long. The DNA for the CDR3 is TGTGCCAGCAGTTTATCTCTGCGGCTAAGCCGAAACACCATATATTTT. It encodes CASSLSLRLSRNTIYF.

V usage is TRBV28 and J usage is TRBJ2-7; D may be TRBD1 (9 bases). V lost 4 bases and J lost 1, with 17 bases in between. Germline lookup yields CDR1 MDHEN and CDR2 SYDVKM. The CDR3 extends over 16 amino acids. The CDR3 spells CASSSGGTGRSYEQYF. The CDR3 DNA reads TGTGCCAGCAGTTCGGGGGGGACAGGGAGATCCTACGAGCAGTACTTC.

The CDR3 coding sequence is TGTGCCAGCAGTTACCTAGCGTCGGGAAACACCATATATTTT. It specifies CASSYLASGNTIYF. V is TRBV6-2 or TRBV6-3 and J is TRBJ1-3, with D unclear. Germline-derived CDR1 and CDR2 are MNHEY and SVGEGT. V was trimmed by 2 bases and J by 4 bases, leaving 9 bases between them. The CDR3 has 14 residues.

J is TRBJ2-7 and V is TRBV28, with D possibly being TRBD1 (6 bases). This CDR3 is built from 14 residues. Trimming shortened V by 3 bases and J by 4 bases, and 13 bases separated the two germline ends. Germline V gene data show CDR1 as MDHEN and CDR2 as SYDVKM. This chain's CDR3 is CASSFGYREYEQYF. CDR3 bases: TGTGCCAGCAGTTTTGGCTACAGGGAGTACGAGCAGTACTTC.

The rearrangement joins TRBV27 to TRBJ2-2; 11 bases are shared with TRBD2. This CDR3 has 18 amino acids. With 0 bases clipped from V and 6 bases from J, the junction kept 9 bases outside the gene matches. Germline CDR1 and CDR2: MNHEY and SMNVEV (reference sequence). CDR3 sequence reads: CASSLSLTSGIRSGELFF. Here the CDR3 DNA reads TGTGCCAGCAGTTTATCACTGACTAGCGGGATTCGTTCCGGGGAGCTGTTTTTT.

This clone is a singleton in its sample. The V call is TRBV2, the J call TRBJ2-4; 10 bases match TRBD1. CDR3 length: 16 residues. With 6 bases clipped from V and 1 base from J, the junction kept 6 bases outside the gene matches. The V gene's germline CDR1 is SNHLY and CDR2 FYNNEI. The CDR3 DNA reads TGTGCCAGCAGCGGACAGGGGGGGCAGGCCAAAAACATTCAGTACTTC. Protein product: CASSGQGGQAKNIQYF.